Below, 6 T cell receptor beta chains from the same sample are listed, as sequenced in a study of T cell repertoires in aging, cancer and after chemotherapy. TCR beta rearrangements were amplified from peripheral blood genomic DNA. Rearranged V-D-J TRB sequences were amplified with a mixed TRB-A/B primer pool. One entry per CDR3 protein results from TCRdb running MiXCR on the multiplex PCR reads. The profile shows roughly 580 distinct CDR3 sequences, roughly 28% of them singletons. Source material: blood. These receptors were taken from a human donor with a solid tumor.

This sequence joins TRBV6-5 and TRBJ2-1; 9 bases line up with TRBD1. The V and J ends lost 6 bases and 9 bases, in that order; junction bases with no gene match: 12. The length of the CDR3 is 15 residues. The germline CDR1 and CDR2 sequences are MNHEY and SVGAGI. CDR3 protein: CASSPGTGPRFEQFF. Here the CDR3 DNA reads TGTGCCAGCAGCCCCGGGACAGGGCCAAGATTTGAGCAGTTCTTC.

The chain has TRBV7-6 and TRBJ2-5, with TRBD1 matching over 9 bases. Trimming took 5 bases from V and 5 from J; bases not matched to a gene: 18. Per germline, CDR1 SGHVS and CDR2 FNYEAQ. The CDR3 has 18 amino acids. The CDR3 loop reads CASSQSGTGSLSGETQYF. For the CDR3, the DNA is TGTGCCAGCAGCCAATCCGGGACAGGGTCTTTATCGGGGGAGACCCAGTACTTC.

J is TRBJ2-4 and V is TRBV21-1; the table's D call of TRBD1 was not tested on the DNA. TRBV21-1 has pseudogene status. The length of the CDR3 is 16 residues. CDR3 nucleotides: TGTGCCAGCAGCAGAGACAGGGGGGGAGCCAAAAACATTCAGTACTTC. This sequence encodes CASSRDRGGAKNIQYF.

By sample fraction, this clonotype is large. The CDR3 loop reads CASSTSPGQAYGYTF. The CDR3 DNA reads as TGTGCCAGTAGCACTTCCCCCGGACAGGCCTATGGCTACACCTTC. The J gene is TRBJ1-2, the V gene TRBV19; 7 bases fit TRBD1. Germline V gene lookup returns CDR1 LNHDA and CDR2 SQIVND (reference sequence). J gave up 4 bases and V 6 bases, and 11 bases lay outside the gene matches. There are 15 residues in the CDR3.

This clonotype qualifies as large. The chain recombines TRBV12-3 or TRBV12-4 with TRBJ2-7; the D gene is possibly TRBD1 (6 bases). V gave up 5 bases and J gave up 5 bases, with 16 bases separating them. The length of the CDR3 is 14 residues. The CDR3 DNA reads as TGTGCCAGCAGTCTCCGGGACATCACGGACGAGCAGTACTTC. Its translation: CASSLRDITDEQYF.

The rearrangement links TRBV20-1 to TRBJ2-1, with D unclear. Trimming cost V 4 bases and J 3 bases, with 16 bases left between them. Looked up from germline, CDR1 is DFQATT and CDR2 is SNEGSKA (reference sequence). The CDR3 is 15 amino acids. CDR3 DNA: TGCAGTGCTAAGCCCACCGTAACCAACTACAATGAGCAGTTCTTC. Protein: CSAKPTVTNYNEQFF.